Sequencing of this T cell receptor (beta chain) was carried out in a study of blood T cell repertoires in COVID-19 (TCRdb year 2020). At the level of the whole study: Samples from collaborators originated in the United States, Italy and Spain and spanned both the acute and convalescent phases of COVID-19. The material from the prospective study consisted of cDNA or gDNA derived from T cells, B-cell-depleted T cells, or PBMCs. Subjects who had been exposed to COVID-19, were actively infected with it, or had recovered from it provided the deeply sampled blood TCRbeta repertoires that made up the dataset. The repertoires were released in a freely available public database intended as a resource for research on the immune response to SARS-CoV-2. The samples were drawn from two sources: the first 160 participants of the ongoing ImmuneRACE study, and 950 to 1,500 subjects contributed by 6 global collaborators. Nearly every sample came with metadata listing a de-identified subject ID, COVID-19 status, age in years and sex. Where HLA class I and class II types were available, the types were taken from metadata supplied by the sample provider, not from assay-based typing. On the study overall, not on this receptor specifically: The amount of clinical and demographic metadata varied by source and participant and was provided uncurated.

Including cysteine and phenylalanine, the CDR3 has 15 amino acids. Only the CDR3 region is kept as DNA, spanning 45 bases read in frame from base 1. Between the V and J ends, shortened by 0 bases and 3 bases respectively, the junction contains 12 bases. CDR1 and CDR2, looked up from the germline V gene, are MNHEY and SVGAGI. This clone was observed a single time. Its antigen specificity is not known. Base qualities are not recorded, but no much larger clone differs from it by a single base. TCRbeta CDR3 regions were amplified from genomic DNA using the immunoSEQ Assay, a bias-controlled multiplex PCR. Turning to the authors' computational methods: Nucleated cell counts per sample were estimated from amplification of reference gene primers within the assay. Sequence reads were collapsed and filtered to measure the absolute abundance of every unique TCRbeta CDR3 rearrangement. For each sample, productive Simpson clonality was calculated as the square root of Simpson's diversity index over productive rearrangements. Sourced from immuneACCESS, this table was stored by TCRdb with only in-frame sequences that have V and J called. A share of the clones is absent; for the studies checked, an unresolved V gene accounts for under half, and the remainder has no known explanation. V and J calls plus clone size are reproduced from that table; the DNA served to infer D and trimming. The sample contains more than 200,000 clones, more than 80% of them found a single time. The ten top clones hold less than 3.5% of the sample.

In Seattle, one collaborating source enrolled patients while the infection was active and tracked those patients longitudinally over the course of disease. The collaborating institutions used their own protocols to collect whole blood in K2EDTA tubes. Collaborator samples were shipped for TCRbeta analysis as frozen whole blood, isolated PBMCs, or DNA extracted from either sample type. The chain uses TRBV6-5 and TRBJ2-7, with a tentative D gene TRBD2 over 5 matching bases. The TCR originated in a man aged 25 to 40 with COVID-19, enrolled during active disease. Sequenced: peripheral blood. CDR3 reads: CASSYSFLAFYEQYF. The DNA reads TGTGCCAGCAGTTACTCGTTTCTAGCATTCTACGAGCAGTACTTC.